This T cell receptor beta chain was observed in a study of T cells in Graves' hyperthyroidism and ophthalmopathy. The study, taken as a whole, reports: With a median lead of 6.5 months before onset, the model predicted ophthalmopathy.

There were TCR beta CDR3 regions amplified from RNA transcripts. The HTBI primer set was used in a first-round RT-PCR of the TCR CDR3. One entry per CDR3 protein results from TCRdb running MiXCR on the multiplex PCR reads. The table records some 510,000 distinct CDR3 sequences, less than 25% of them present only once. Germline V gene sequence: CDR1 DFQATT, CDR2 SNEGSKA (reference sequence). CDR3 size: 15 residues. Stability of Graves' hyperthyroidism was defined as absent ophthalmopathy progression within 18 months. Disease duration under 2 months; hyperthyroidism patients were aged 18 to 65. This clonotype was seen just once. Its target is unknown. Its ends do not fully match the called genes, so a read error is possible.

The TCR was taken from a man aged 18 to 30 with Graves' hyperthyroidism. V usage is TRBV20-1 and J usage is TRBJ1-1, with D unclear. The sample taken for sequencing was blood. The CDR3 protein is CSARDLGVGFTDAFF. In DNA form, the CDR3 reads TGCAGTGCTAGAGATCTGGGAGTAGGGTTCACTGATGCTTTCTTT.